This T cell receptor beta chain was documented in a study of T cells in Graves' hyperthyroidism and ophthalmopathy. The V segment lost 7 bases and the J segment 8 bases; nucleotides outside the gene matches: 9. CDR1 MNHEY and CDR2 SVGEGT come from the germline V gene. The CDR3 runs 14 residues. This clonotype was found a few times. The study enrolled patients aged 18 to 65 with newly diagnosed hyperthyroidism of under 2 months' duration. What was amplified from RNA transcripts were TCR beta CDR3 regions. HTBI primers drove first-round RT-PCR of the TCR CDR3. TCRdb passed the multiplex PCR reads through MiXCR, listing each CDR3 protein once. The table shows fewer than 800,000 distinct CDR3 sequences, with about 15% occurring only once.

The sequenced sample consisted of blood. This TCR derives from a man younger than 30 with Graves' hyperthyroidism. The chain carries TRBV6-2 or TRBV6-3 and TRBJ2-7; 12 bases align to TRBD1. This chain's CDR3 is CASTPGTGGLKQYF. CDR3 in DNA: TGTGCCAGCACTCCCGGGACAGGGGGCCTAAAGCAGTACTTC.